These 26 T cell receptor beta chains share one sample of origin, sequenced in a study of blood T cells in healthy people across ages. Alongside a J-beta primer mix, a sample-barcoded 5' primer served in a second PCR lasting about 7 to 12 cycles. Each CDR3 protein is one row after TCRdb ran MiXCR on the 5' RACE reads. The profile shows 980,000 or so distinct CDR3 sequences, 40% to 60% of them singletons. The sequencing sample was made of blood. The receptors were sampled from a man aged 25 to 40 in good health.

V and J are TRBV3-1 and TRBJ2-7; 9 bases align to TRBD2. Trimming took 8 bases from V and 3 from J; bases not matched to a gene: 11. This CDR3 region has 15 residues. Per the germline V gene, CDR1 is LGHDT and CDR2 is YNNKEL (reference sequence). The CDR3 DNA is TGTGCCAGCTCCCCTGGCGGGGGGGGAATCTACGAGCAGTACTTC. Its translation: CASSPGGGGIYEQYF.

This rearrangement joins TRBV27 to TRBJ2-1; TRBD2 agrees at 13 bases. The trim removed 8 bases at V and 7 bases at J, leaving 8 bases unmatched. Germline CDR1 reads MNHEY; CDR2 reads SMNVEV (reference sequence). The length of the CDR3 is 15 residues. As DNA, the CDR3 is TGTGCCAGCCGGACTAGCGGGGGACGATCTAATGAGCAGTTCTTC. Its translation is CASRTSGGRSNEQFF.

This clonotype was picked up many times. The rearrangement links TRBV27 to TRBJ2-7; 10 positions agree with TRBD1. There are 15 residues in the CDR3. Germline V CDR1 and CDR2: MNHEY, SMNVEV (reference sequence). The V gene end was trimmed by 2 bases and the J gene end by 2 bases; junction bases not matched to a gene: 3. The CDR3 bases are TGTGCCAGCAGTTTAGGACAGGGGGTCGCCTACGAGCAGTACTTC. It codes for CASSLGQGVAYEQYF.

V gene TRBV10-3 combines with J gene TRBJ1-6, with D perhaps TRBD1 (5 bases). Germline CDR1 and CDR2: ENHRY and SYGVKD. This CDR3 has 11 amino acids. V dropped 8 bases and J dropped 8 bases, with 7 bases sitting between them. CDR3 nucleotide sequence: TGTGCCATCGGGGGGGATTCACCCCTCCACTTT. It encodes CAIGGDSPLHF.

On this clonotype itself: One junction end disagrees with the germline gene, perhaps due to a read error. The rearrangement joins TRBV5-5 to TRBJ2-7; D perhaps matches TRBD2 (7 bases). TRBJ2-5 explains the end of the DNA better; the J call may be wrong. The CDR3 contains 15 residues. CDR1 SGHKS and CDR2 YYEKEE come from the germline V gene (reference sequence). The CDR3 sequence: CANSLAGALRETQYF. Written as DNA, the CDR3 is TGTGCCAACAGCTTGGCGGGGGCCTTGAGAGAGACCCAGTACTTC.

This clonotype showed up just a few times. J is TRBJ1-1 and V is TRBV6-5, with a tentative D call TRBD1 (6 bases). From germline, CDR1 is MNHEY and CDR2 SVGAGI. This CDR3 contains 14 residues. Trimming cost V 7 bases and J 0 bases, with 12 bases left between them. The CDR3, as DNA: TGTGCCAGCAAGGAACAGGGATTGAACACTGAAGCTTTCTTT. It translates to CASKEQGLNTEAFF.

This clonotype occurred many times. The chain is built from TRBV9 and TRBJ1-2; no definite D call. V lost 3 bases, J lost 2 bases, and 11 bases lay in between. The CDR3 is 14 amino acids. Germline V gene sequence: CDR1 SGDLS, CDR2 YYNGEE. In DNA form, the CDR3 reads TGTGCCAGCAGCGGCGCCGGGATCAACTATGGCTACACCTTC. Residues: CASSGAGINYGYTF. Full variable domain (rest looked up from reference TRBV9 and TRBJ1-2): DSGVTQTPKHLITATGQRVTLRCSPRSGDLSVYWYQQSLDQGLQFLIQYYNGEERAKGNILERFSAQQFPDLHSELNLSSLELGDSALYFCASSGAGINYGYTFGSGTRLTVV.

This chain links TRBV10-3 with TRBJ2-7, with D possibly being TRBD2 (6 bases). Trimming stripped 7 bases from V and 1 base from J, with 14 bases between. The CDR3 length is 14 residues. Germline loops: CDR1 ENHRY, CDR2 SYGVKD. The CDR3 reads CAITSQGGSYEQYF. CDR3 sequence (DNA): TGTGCCATCACATCCCAGGGAGGTTCCTACGAGCAGTACTTC.

The chain joins TRBV28 to TRBJ2-1; possible D gene TRBD2, 5 bases. This CDR3 is built from 14 residues. Per the germline V gene, CDR1 is MDHEN and CDR2 is SYDVKM. V lost 9 bases and J 4 bases, leaving 16 bases between the germline ends. CDR3 in amino acids: CASSGSHPYNEQFF. The CDR3 DNA follows: TGTGCCAGTTCGGGGTCTCACCCTTACAATGAGCAGTTCTTC.

This clonotype was observed a handful of times. The genes are TRBV7-9 and TRBJ2-1; 9 positions match TRBD1. The CDR3 extends over 16 amino acids. Trimming cost V 1 base and J 5 bases; bases outside gene matches: 6. From germline, CDR1 is SEHNR and CDR2 FQNEAQ (reference sequence). The CDR3: CASSLVGQGEDNEQFF. The CDR3 DNA is TGTGCCAGCAGCTTAGTGGGACAGGGAGAGGACAATGAGCAGTTCTTC.

This clonotype was counted only a few times. The rearrangement links TRBV5-1 to TRBJ2-1; 8 nucleotides line up with TRBD1. This CDR3 has 15 residues. Germline CDR1 and CDR2: SGHRS and YFSETQ. V gave up 4 bases and J gave up 7 bases; unmatched junction bases: 10. The CDR3 DNA follows: TGCGCCAGCAGCCCGATTGGACAGGGTCTAAATGAGCAGTTCTTC. Protein: CASSPIGQGLNEQFF.

This clonotype came up once. The rearrangement joins TRBV4-2 to TRBJ2-7; 7 bases line up with TRBD2. Germline V gene sequence: CDR1 LGHNA, CDR2 YNFKEQ. V shed 0 bases, J shed 3 bases, and the junction held 8 bases outside the gene matches. This CDR3 is built from 16 residues. CDR3 nucleotide sequence: TGTGCCAGCAGCCAAGATACCCGAGCGGGGTTCTACGAGCAGTACTTC. Translation gives CASSQDTRAGFYEQYF.

This chain joins TRBV4-1 and TRBJ2-1, with 8 bases lining up with TRBD2. The V and J ends lost 6 bases and 7 bases, in that order; junction bases with no gene match: 14. The germline gives CDR1 MGHRA, CDR2 YSYEKL. CDR3 length: 16 amino acids. The DNA for the CDR3 is TGCGCCAGCAGTCTTATTAGACTAGCGAATGATAATGAGCAGTTCTTC. This sequence encodes CASSLIRLANDNEQFF.

This clonotype came up many times. The chain joins TRBV6-5 to TRBJ2-1; D is uncertain. This CDR3 contains 14 residues. With 5 bases removed from V and 5 bases from J, the gap between germline ends came to 13 bases. Per germline, CDR1 MNHEY and CDR2 SVGAGI. As DNA, the CDR3 is TGTGCCAGCAGTCCATCTAACAGCCACAATGAGCAGTTCTTC. Translated, it gives CASSPSNSHNEQFF.

The CDR3 region is CAIRGGAAEAFF. DNA for the CDR3: TGTGCCATCAGGGGGGGGGCCGCTGAAGCTTTCTTT. This chain joins TRBV10-3 and TRBJ1-1; tentative D call: TRBD1 (6 bases). CDR3 length equals 12 residues. V was trimmed by 6 bases and J by 6 bases, leaving 11 bases between them. Germline CDR1 ENHRY, CDR2 SYGVKD.

The chain links TRBV29-1 to TRBJ2-7, with 11 bases aligning to TRBD1. CDR3 size: 13 residues. Germline CDR1 is SQVTM and CDR2 is ANQGSEA. Trimming removed 7 bases from V and 5 bases from J; junction bases left unmatched: 7. CDR3 sequence: CSGGTGGSNEQYF. CDR3 DNA sequence: TGCAGCGGTGGGACAGGGGGTAGCAACGAGCAGTACTTC.

The genes are TRBV5-6 and TRBJ2-2; D is unclear. V was trimmed by 2 bases and J by 4 bases, leaving 6 bases between them. Germline assignment: CDR1 SGHDT and CDR2 YYEEEE. The CDR3 has 13 amino acids. The CDR3 region is CASSFTATGELFF. As DNA, the CDR3 is TGTGCCAGCAGCTTCACTGCCACCGGGGAGCTGTTTTTT.

This clonotype has only one observation. This chain links TRBV6-5 with TRBJ2-7, with TRBD1 matching 7 bases. The ends lost 5 bases at V and 0 bases at J; junction bases unmatched: 1. Germline V gene lookup returns CDR1 MNHEY and CDR2 SVGAGI. This CDR3 is 13 amino acids long. The chain's CDR3 is CASSGQDSYEQYF. CDR3 DNA: TGTGCCAGCAGTGGACAGGACTCCTACGAGCAGTACTTC.

The genes are TRBV20-1 and TRBJ2-7, with 9 bases lining up with TRBD2. Germline V gene lookup returns CDR1 DFQATT and CDR2 SNEGSKA (reference sequence). There are 15 residues in the CDR3. V lost 2 bases to trimming and J lost 5 bases; unmatched junction nucleotides: 10. The CDR3 DNA reads as TGCAGTGCTAGACTAGCGGGGCACCGGGTTGACGAGCAGTACTTC. As protein: CSARLAGHRVDEQYF.

V and J are TRBV9 and TRBJ2-1; D might be TRBD2 (6 bases). The CDR3 extends over 14 amino acids. Trimming left V 6 bases short and J 7 bases short, with 17 bases between. CDR1 SGDLS and CDR2 YYNGEE come from the germline V gene. The CDR3 region has the DNA TGTGCCAGCACCCGGGACTCCAAACGGAATGAGCAGTTCTTC. It yields the protein CASTRDSKRNEQFF.

The rearrangement links TRBV9 to TRBJ2-1; 11 nucleotides match TRBD2. The CDR3 totals 15 residues. V lost 3 bases, J lost 6 bases, and 5 bases stayed unmatched. CDR1 is SGDLS, CDR2 YYNGEE, per germline. CDR3 loop: CASSETSGGPNEQFF. The CDR3 DNA is TGTGCCAGCAGCGAAACTAGCGGGGGTCCCAATGAGCAGTTCTTC.

This clonotype was seen more than once but under ten times. The gene calls are TRBV14 and TRBJ1-2; 7 bases fit TRBD1. From germline, CDR1 is SGHDN and CDR2 FVKESK. After removal of 4 bases from V and 5 bases from J, the junction contained 7 bases not matched to a gene. The CDR3 loop spans 14 amino acids. CDR3 amino acids: CASSPQDRRYGYTF. As DNA, the CDR3 is TGTGCCAGCAGCCCTCAGGACAGGAGATATGGCTACACCTTC.

The rearrangement links TRBV12-3 or TRBV12-4 to TRBJ1-6; possible D gene TRBD1, 5 bases. The CDR3 runs 16 residues. Trimming cost V 3 bases and J 5 bases, with 14 bases left between them. The CDR3 coding sequence is TGTGCCAGCAGTTTGAGGGGAGTCAGGAATAATTCACCCCTCCACTTT. Translation: CASSLRGVRNNSPLHF.

About this clonotype itself: A much larger clone is a single base away; this may be a read error. The rearrangement uses TRBV4-2 and TRBJ2-7, with TRBD2 matching 11 bases. Germline lookup yields CDR1 LGHNA and CDR2 YNFKEQ. Losses at the gene ends were 7 bases for V and 8 bases for J; bases not matched to a gene: 16. The CDR3 is made up of 16 amino acids. CDR3 bases: TGTGCCAGCACCTCATCCGGGGCTAGCGGGGGGTTCAAGCAGTACTTC. Amino acids: CASTSSGASGGFKQYF.

With regard to this clonotype: A junction end diverges from the germline sequence, so it may reflect a read error. This sequence joins TRBV10-3 and TRBJ2-3; the match to TRBD2 covers 13 bases. The CDR3 spans 17 residues. Germline V gives CDR1 ENHRY, CDR2 SYGVKD. The DNA of the CDR3 is TGTGCCATCAGTGGCCTTCGGACTAGCGGGGGAGGAGATACGCGGTATTTT. Translation gives CAISGLRTSGGGDTRYF.

This clonotype was observed a handful of times. The CDR3 here is CASSQDLMGQGLLYEQYF. For the CDR3, the DNA is TGCGCCAGCAGCCAAGATCTTATGGGACAGGGGTTACTCTACGAGCAGTACTTC. The chain recombines TRBV4-3 with TRBJ2-7; 10 nucleotides match TRBD1. Germline V gene lookup returns CDR1 LGHNA and CDR2 YSLEER. The CDR3 consists of 18 residues. The V segment lost 0 bases and the J segment 3 bases; nucleotides outside the gene matches: 11.